A single sample gave rise to the 10 T cell receptor beta chains below, sequenced in a study of human T cells and chemical hapten exposure. The time point is: patch test 1, 2 weeks after DPC sensitization. Treatment meaning: therapeutic diphenylcyclopropenone sensitization with weekly scalp DPC. Total RNA came from unfractionated whole blood. TCRdb reanalysed the RACE reads using MiXCR and keeps one entry per CDR3 protein. The sample lists some 41,000 distinct CDR3 sequences, 3% to 4.5% occurring once. This material consisted of whole blood, taken in connection with sensitization to the hapten diphenylcyclopropenone (DPC). The receptors shown here come from a man aged 45-60 years with alopecia areata. Some clones in this sample may be carry-over from other donors' samples.

At least ten counts were recorded for this clonotype. The chain has TRBV12-3 or TRBV12-4 and TRBJ1-1; D not certain. The CDR3 is made up of 13 amino acids. Between the trimmed V and J ends, which lost 5 bases and 0 bases, there was a span of 7 bases. CDR3 protein: CASSLTLNTEAFF. The CDR3 nucleotides are TGTGCCAGCAGTCTCACATTGAACACTGAAGCTTTCTTT.

This clonotype was seen only a few times. With a much larger clone just one base away, this may be a read error. The chain employs TRBV19 and TRBJ2-7, with TRBD1 as a possible D gene (6 bases). V was clipped by 5 bases and J by 7 bases, with 12 bases between them. Germline loops: CDR1 LNHDA, CDR2 SQIVND (reference sequence). CDR3 length: 12 amino acids. The DNA for the CDR3 is TGTGCCAGTAGTCCCAGGGGCGGGGAGCAGTACTTC. Amino acid sequence: CASSPRGGEQYF.

This clonotype was counted many times. The J gene is TRBJ2-1, the V gene TRBV29-1; 9 bases are shared with TRBD1. The CDR3 sequence is 13 residues long. The ends lost 6 bases at V and 6 bases at J; junction bases unmatched: 6. The germline gives CDR1 SQVTM, CDR2 ANQGSEA. The CDR3 sequence: CSVATTGGNEQFF. The DNA for the CDR3 is TGCAGCGTCGCTACGACAGGGGGCAATGAGCAGTTCTTC.

V usage is TRBV28 and J usage is TRBJ1-4; TRBD1 aligns across 8 bases. V shed 2 bases and J 3 bases; nucleotides not matched to a gene: 5. From germline, CDR1 is MDHEN and CDR2 SYDVKM. The CDR3 has 16 residues. CDR3 loop: CASSLTIQGANEKLFF. The CDR3 coding sequence is TGTGCCAGCAGTTTAACGATACAGGGGGCTAATGAAAAACTGTTTTTT.

This clonotype came up many times. The chain employs TRBV29-1 and TRBJ2-5; D ambiguous. Per germline, CDR1 SQVTM and CDR2 ANQGSEA. The CDR3 is 15 amino acids. V was shortened by 4 bases and J by 4 bases, with 19 bases between the two germline ends. The CDR3: CSVGRGTLGGETQYF. In DNA form, the CDR3 reads TGCAGCGTTGGGCGCGGAACGCTGGGTGGAGAGACCCAGTACTTC.

This clonotype was detected many times. The chain recombines TRBV20-1 with TRBJ2-1; no clear D gene. Germline assignment: CDR1 DFQATT and CDR2 SNEGSKA (reference sequence). The length of the CDR3 is 11 residues. V lost 5 bases to trimming and J lost 7 bases, with 9 bases between them. CDR3 protein: CSAVTNNEQFF. The CDR3, as DNA: TGCAGTGCTGTAACCAATAATGAGCAGTTCTTC.

This clonotype occurred many times. This chain uses TRBV12-3 or TRBV12-4 with TRBJ1-2; 9 bases map to TRBD1. CDR3 length: 13 amino acids. The ends lost 5 bases at V and 5 bases at J; junction bases unmatched: 3. CDR3 loop: CASSTGTGYGYTF. CDR3 nucleotide sequence: TGTGCCAGCAGTACCGGGACAGGGTATGGCTACACCTTC.

This clonotype was found many times. This rearrangement joins TRBV29-1 to TRBJ2-5; perhaps TRBD2 as D (6 bases). The CDR3 contains 13 residues. The germline CDR1 and CDR2 sequences are SQVTM and ANQGSEA. Trimming removed 5 bases from V and 4 bases from J, with 14 bases in between. This chain's CDR3 is CSVNAEGGETQYF. The CDR3 DNA reads as TGCAGCGTTAATGCTGAGGGAGGAGAGACCCAGTACTTC.

DNA of the CDR3: TGTGCCAGCAGTGAATGGGGGATTAAGGATGAAAAACTGTTTTTT. Its protein product is CASSEWGIKDEKLFF. The V call is TRBV2, the J call TRBJ1-4, with D perhaps matching TRBD1 (5 bases). Trimming stripped 2 bases from V and 6 bases from J, with 13 bases between. CDR1 is SNHLY, CDR2 FYNNEI, per germline. This CDR3 region has 15 residues. The entire variable domain, with the rest obtained from reference TRBV2 and TRBJ1-4, is as follows: EPEVTQTPSHQVTQMGQEVILRCVPISNHLYFYWYRQILGQKVEFLVSFYNNEISEKSEIFDDQFSVERPDGSNFTLKIRSTKLEDSAMYFCASSEWGIKDEKLFFGSGTQLSVL.

For this clonotype: This may stem from a read error, because a much larger clone lies one nucleotide away. The chain combines TRBV11-2 with TRBJ2-5, with 10 bases aligning to TRBD1. This CDR3 is built from 19 residues. V lost 4 bases, J lost 5 bases, and 19 bases stayed unmatched. Germline V lookup: CDR1 SGHAT, CDR2 FQNNGV. CDR3 loop: CASSSPPRWTGGMEETQYF. CDR3 bases: TGTGCCAGCAGCTCCCCCCCTCGTTGGACAGGGGGAATGGAGGAGACCCAGTACTTC.